This T cell receptor beta chain came from a study of beta chain features in type 1 diabetes listed by TCRdb under 2018. Turning to the overall study: Mean age, gender distribution, total cell number and subset yield did not differ between patients and healthy donors. Naive and central memory subsets were obtained from all 28 donors, but regulatory and stem cell-like memory subsets were isolated from only 8 patients and roughly eight healthy donors. The study compared TCRB repertoires of sorted circulating CD4+ T cell subsets between recently diagnosed type 1 diabetes patients and matched healthy donors. Across all samples, about 110 million sorted cells were examined, and cell number per subset correlated strongly with RNA yield. Study-wide conclusions, independent of this receptor: Naive, central memory and regulatory TCRB repertoires appeared to be more similar among patients than among healthy donors. PCR might favor shorter templates, but patient and control samples were amplified and corrected together, so any skew would affect both groups equally. In all four CD4+ subsets, TCRB CDR3 length was moderately but significantly shorter in type 1 diabetes patients. Because small numbers of individuals were included in the HLA sub-analyses, any influence of HLA type on TCRB rearrangement was left unresolved. At VDJ recombination sites, type 1 diabetes patients had fewer insertions and more deleted nucleotides, which implies abnormalities in thymic rearrangement. Because cDNA was sequenced instead of genomic DNA, highly expressing activated cells could be over-represented, though the groups showed no difference in activation or CD3 levels.

The entire amount of isolated RNA was reverse transcribed using the High Capacity cDNA Reverse Transcription Kit, so the sequenced TCRB transcripts were expressed ones. Deep immunoSEQ sequencing was performed on naive, central memory and regulatory T cell samples, with an average of about 3.57 million total reads per sample. Sorted cells were lysed in RLT buffer and RNA was extracted with DNase-treated RNeasy Micro or Mini kits, depending on cell number. Each cell subset was processed on its own to prevent cross-contamination, while patient and healthy donor samples were processed together. The immunoSEQ multiplex PCR was used to amplify TCRB sequences from cDNA, yielding 87-bp fragments that span the CDR3 region. Amplicons were sequenced on the Illumina HiSeq platform. Per the authors' processing: PCR bias was corrected computationally using synthetic template baselines, and reads within Hamming distance 2 were collapsed, with unmergeable singletons discarded. By aligning reads against IMGT, V, D and J genes, CDR3 length, and insertions or deletions at six rearrangement sites were assigned. Clonotype counts were normalized to sorted cell number within each subset before computing true diversity and Gini coefficients with the tcR R package. The overlap coefficient, calculated on TCRB nucleotide sequences, was used to quantify repertoire sharing. Out-of-frame TCRB sequences from naive cells were analyzed as a proxy for the pre-selection repertoire. TCRdb stores this immuneACCESS table with in-frame sequences only. Part of the clones is absent; in the studies checked, under half of the shortfall reflects unresolved V genes, and no reason is known for the rest. For V, J and clone size, that table is used; D and trimming come from the DNA. In all, the sample holds 640,000 or so clones, and roughly 13% of those were seen once. In total, the top ten clones hold about 0.02% of the sample.

On this clone itself: The antigen this receptor binds is unknown. The sample holds no much larger clone one base away, and base qualities are not on file.

From each donor, a single peripheral blood sample of about 116 mL on average was drawn into heparinised tubes. A BD FACSAria II and a panel including CD45RO, CCR7, CD25, CD127, CD95 and CD27 were used to sort naive, central memory, regulatory and stem cell-like memory CD4+ T cells. All sorted populations exceeded 95% purity. PBMCs were isolated immediately by Lymphoprep density gradient centrifugation and stained directly without culture. So that batch effects would be minimized, each experiment stained and sorted samples in pairs, pairing one healthy donor with one patient. Input material: naive CD4+ T cells from blood. This specimen's cell subset or site label, interpreted: true naive CD4+ T cells. This TCR came from a man aged 18 to 29 with type 1 diabetes.

The nucleotide sequence reads as follows: TGTGCCAGCAGCGAGGGACAACATACGCAGTATTTT. The translation is CASSEGQHTQYF. The sequence links TRBV7-9 to TRBJ2-3, and the D gene may be TRBD1, 6 bases matching. A distance of 10 bases separates the germline ends of V and J, which lose 5 bases and 7 bases respectively. CDR1 is given as SEHNR and CDR2 as FQNEAQ, both from the germline V gene (reference sequence). From the cysteine through the phenylalanine, the CDR3 covers 12 amino acids. The retained sequence is limited to the CDR3, 36 bases, with the frame set at the first base.